This TCR beta chain is from a study of CD8+ T cells in alopecia areata. Study in general: The study gave treated patients oral tofacitinib at 5 to 10 mg twice daily. Affected scalp percentage set treated patients' severity scores.

The trim removed 5 bases at V and 8 bases at J, leaving 6 bases unmatched. Germline V lookup: CDR1 MDHEN, CDR2 SYDVKM. The CDR3 totals 13 residues. Indicated treatment: oral pan-JAK inhibitor, 5-10 mg twice daily. This clone was observed a few times. Its antigen is currently unknown. This sample includes further DNA sequences coding for the same CDR3. Study-level results: It was lesional scalp, especially alopecia totalis/universalis, that showed higher clonality than normal scalp.

The sequencing template was cDNA reverse transcribed from extracted RNA. Assay: immunoSEQ multiplex PCR; the TCRdb copy retains only in-frame clones and omits some. Among 150,000 to 200,000 clones listed, more than 55% were seen once. The chain employs TRBV28 and TRBJ1-2; TRBD1 matches at 9 bases. The receptor was isolated from a human donor with alopecia areata. Source: CD4+ T cells sorted from blood, taken at week 4, from a patient treated with tofacitinib. CDR3 in amino acids: CASSLQGAGGYTF. DNA of the CDR3: TGTGCCAGCAGTCTACAGGGGGCGGGAGGCTACACCTTC.